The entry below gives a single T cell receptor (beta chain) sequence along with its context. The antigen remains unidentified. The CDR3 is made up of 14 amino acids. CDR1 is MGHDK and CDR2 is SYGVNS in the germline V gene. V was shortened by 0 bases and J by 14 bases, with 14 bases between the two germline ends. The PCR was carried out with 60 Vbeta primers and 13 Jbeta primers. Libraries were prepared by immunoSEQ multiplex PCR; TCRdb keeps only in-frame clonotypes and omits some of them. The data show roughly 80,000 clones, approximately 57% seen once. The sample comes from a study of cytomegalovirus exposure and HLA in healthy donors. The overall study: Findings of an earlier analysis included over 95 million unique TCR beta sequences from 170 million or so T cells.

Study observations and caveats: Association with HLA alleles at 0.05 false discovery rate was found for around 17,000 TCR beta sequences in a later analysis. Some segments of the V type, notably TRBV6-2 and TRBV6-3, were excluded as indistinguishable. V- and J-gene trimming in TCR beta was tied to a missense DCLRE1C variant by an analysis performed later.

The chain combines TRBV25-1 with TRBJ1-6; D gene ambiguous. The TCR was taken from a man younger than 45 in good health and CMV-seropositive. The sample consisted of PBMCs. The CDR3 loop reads CASSEYGGIGALHF. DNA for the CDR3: TGTGCCAGCAGTGAATATGGAGGGATCGGCGCCCTCCACTTT.